These 12 T cell receptor beta chains originate from one sample sequenced in a study of blood T cell repertoires in COVID-19. Produced via immunoSEQ multiplex PCR; TCRdb's table is partial and in-frame only. The table has more than 95,000 clones, roughly 92% seen once; the top ten hold around 2%. What was sequenced was peripheral blood. These receptors came from a man in his fifties with COVID-19, enrolled during active disease.

The DNA of the CDR3 is TGTGCCAGCAGCGTGGACAGCAGGCACAATGAGCAGTTCTTC. This encodes CASSVDSRHNEQFF. The rearrangement uses TRBV9 and TRBJ2-1, with D possibly being TRBD1 (6 bases). V lost 2 bases to trimming and J lost 5 bases, with 11 bases between them. Germline values: CDR1 SGDLS, CDR2 YYNGEE. The CDR3 consists of 14 residues.

The V call is TRBV25-1, the J call TRBJ1-2, with TRBD1 matching 12 bases. Per germline, CDR1 MGHDK and CDR2 SYGVNS. With V trimmed by 3 bases and J by 7 bases, 3 bases remained unmatched. The CDR3 length is 14 residues. The CDR3 bases are TGTGCCAGCAGTGAGTCGGGACAGGGGGCTGGCTACACCTTC. Translation gives CASSESGQGAGYTF.

V usage is TRBV30 and J usage is TRBJ1-1; D possibly corresponds to TRBD1 (6 bases). Germline lookup yields CDR1 GTSNPN and CDR2 SVGIG (reference sequence). The CDR3 runs to 14 residues. V lost 4 bases to trimming and J lost 0 bases, with 12 bases between them. CDR3 bases: TGTGCCTGGACCACCGGACAGTTGAACACTGAAGCTTTCTTT. It translates to CAWTTGQLNTEAFF.

V usage is TRBV7-2 and J usage is TRBJ2-1; a weak D match, TRBD2 (7 bases). Germline V gives CDR1 SGHTA, CDR2 FQGNSA. The CDR3 has 17 residues. Trimming cost V 4 bases and J 0 bases, with 16 bases left between them. The CDR3 region is CASSWGRAGASYNEQFF. CDR3 sequence (DNA): TGTGCCAGCAGCTGGGGCCGGGCGGGGGCCTCCTACAATGAGCAGTTCTTC.

The rearrangement joins TRBV5-1 to TRBJ2-1; possibly TRBD2 for D (5 bases). Looked up from germline, CDR1 is SGHRS and CDR2 is YFSETQ. There are 16 residues in the CDR3. Trimming took off 4 bases at V and 4 bases at J, with 18 bases between the two ends. The DNA for the CDR3 is TGCGCCAGCAGCCATAATGGTGTGAGAGGGTACAATGAGCAGTTCTTC. As protein: CASSHNGVRGYNEQFF.

The chain is built from TRBV4-3 and TRBJ2-3; possible D gene TRBD2, 6 bases. CDR3 length equals 14 residues. CDR1 LGHNA and CDR2 YSLEER come from the germline V gene. Trimming cost V 4 bases and J 6 bases, with 14 bases left between them. The CDR3 DNA is TGCGCCAGCAGCCTTAATTCCGCGGGGGATACGCAGTATTTT. As protein: CASSLNSAGDTQYF.

The chain recombines TRBV9 with TRBJ2-1; 8 bases are shared with TRBD2. With 4 bases clipped from V and 7 bases from J, the junction kept 10 bases outside the gene matches. Per germline, CDR1 SGDLS and CDR2 YYNGEE. This CDR3 contains 15 residues. The CDR3 nucleotides are TGTGCCAGCAGCTTAGTAGCGGGAACATGGAATGAGCAGTTCTTC. This gives the protein CASSLVAGTWNEQFF.

This sequence joins TRBV15 and TRBJ1-1, with a weak D call TRBD1 (6 bases). The germline V gene has CDR1 LNHNV and CDR2 YYDKDF (reference sequence). The CDR3 spans 14 residues. The V gene lost 2 bases and the J gene lost 6 bases, with 13 bases spanning the gap. The CDR3 DNA reads as TGTGCCACCAGCAGAAGAGGGGACAACGCTGAAGCTTTCTTT. It translates to CATSRRGDNAEAFF. Looking up the rest from reference TRBV15 and TRBJ1-1 gives the full variable domain: DAMVIQNPRYQVTQFGKPVTLSCSQTLNHNVMYWYQQKSSQAPKLLFHYYDKDFNNEADTPDNFQSRRPNTSFCFLDIRSPGLGDTAMYLCATSRRGDNAEAFFGQGTRLTVV.

This clone showed up just a few times. The V call is TRBV5-1, the J call TRBJ2-2; 10 bases fit TRBD1. CDR3 length equals 15 residues. V lost 4 bases and J lost 7; bases outside the gene matches: 7. In germline, CDR1 is SGHRS, CDR2 YFSETQ. This chain's CDR3 is CASSPDRGLIGELFF. CDR3 sequence (DNA): TGCGCCAGCAGCCCCGACAGGGGGCTAATCGGGGAGCTGTTTTTT.

Here the CDR3 reads CASSIGQVGYSNQPQHF. DNA for the CDR3: TGTGCCAGCAGTATTGGACAGGTGGGGTATAGCAATCAGCCCCAGCATTTT. The genes are TRBV28 and TRBJ1-5, with 7 bases lining up with TRBD1. The trim removed 5 bases at V and 0 bases at J, leaving 10 bases unmatched. From germline, CDR1 is MDHEN and CDR2 SYDVKM. CDR3 length: 17 amino acids.

This chain links TRBV4-1 with TRBJ1-6, with 7 nucleotides matching TRBD1. The CDR3 is made up of 16 amino acids. Germline values: CDR1 MGHRA, CDR2 YSYEKL. Trimming took 0 bases from V and 7 from J; bases not matched to a gene: 6. The CDR3 sequence: CASSQDSDRENSPLHF. The DNA of the CDR3 is TGCGCCAGCAGCCAAGATAGCGACAGGGAGAATTCACCCCTCCACTTT.

This CDR3 reads CASSQGGTGDPYEQYF. Written as DNA, the CDR3 is TGCGCCAGCAGCCAAGGAGGGACAGGGGACCCCTACGAGCAGTACTTC. The rearrangement joins TRBV4-3 to TRBJ2-7; 10 bases line up with TRBD1. Germline-derived CDR1 and CDR2 are LGHNA and YSLEER. CDR3 length: 16 amino acids. V shed 1 base and J 2 bases; nucleotides not matched to a gene: 5.